This T cell receptor (beta chain) was recorded in a study of T cell responses to AZD1222 COVID-19 vaccine. Across the study: Investigators merged groups given second doses at roughly 4 or roughly 12 weeks. Study results and caveats: Clonal diversity may have been underestimated in mostly white British donors. After two AZD1222 doses, spike-specific TCR breadth and depth rose versus day 0.

The V gene's germline CDR1 is MNHEY and CDR2 SVGAGI. J lost 2 bases, V lost 10 bases, and 7 bases had no gene match. This CDR3 is 14 amino acids long. Measured with immunoSEQ multiplex PCR; TCRdb has only the in-frame clones, and not every one. The sample lists around 130,000 clones, around 91% seen once, with around 4.7% in the top ten. A word on this clone: The antigen remains unidentified.

The sequencing used peripheral blood, collected on day 0 of AZD1222 vaccination. The sequence derives from an adult in good health. This chain links TRBV6-5 with TRBJ2-7, with 11 bases that match TRBD2. CDR3 region: CATTRLAGTYEQYF. For the CDR3, the DNA is TGTGCCACCACCCGACTAGCGGGGACCTACGAGCAGTACTTC.